The clone carrying this T cell receptor (beta chain) was counted between two and nine times. TCRdb used MiXCR to reprocess the RT-PCR reads, holding one entry per CDR3 protein. The sample includes about 700,000 distinct CDR3 sequences, 14% of them seen just once. CDR1 is MNHEY, CDR2 SVGAGI, per germline. The CDR3 length is 13 residues. V gave up 11 bases and J gave up 2 bases, with 13 bases separating them. Sequencing input: memory CD4+ T cells from blood. This receptor was identified in a female donor in good health, serving as a healthy control. The V gene is TRBV6-5, the J gene TRBJ1-3, with D possibly TRBD1 on 5 matching bases. CDR3 coding DNA: TGTGCCGCCTGGGAGGGGACTGGAAACACCATATATTTT. Translating gives CAAWEGTGNTIYF.